This TCR beta chain was sequenced in a study of T-cell memory formation after mild COVID-19. 5'RACE primed at constant segments yielded TCR alpha and TCR beta cDNA libraries bearing sample barcodes and UMIs. TCRdb used MiXCR to reprocess the 5' RACE reads, holding one entry per CDR3 protein. The sample holds about 240,000 distinct CDR3 sequences, approximately 9% seen once. CDR3 length: 15 residues. In germline, CDR1 is DFQATT, CDR2 SNEGSKA (reference sequence). Trimming left V 0 bases short and J 4 bases short, with 12 bases between. This clonotype was picked up a small number of times. Its antigen remains unknown. Study results and limitations: Some SARS-CoV-2-responding clones were already detected in memory before infection. Chiefly within CM and EM were the contracting CD4+ clones; CD8+ ones were within EMRA.

The sequence came from a man aged 18-30 years who had mild COVID-19 (a few samples of this study predate the infection). Cell type and time point are not known. The V and J genes are TRBV20-1 and TRBJ1-4; D possibly corresponds to TRBD1 (6 bases). The specimen sequenced was PBMCs or a T cell subset sorted from them (not recorded which). This chain's CDR3 is CSARDFGGHNEKLFF. For the CDR3, the DNA is TGCAGTGCTAGAGATTTTGGGGGACATAATGAAAAACTGTTTTTT.